This is a list of T cell receptor beta chains from one sample in a study of T cell responses to AZD1222 COVID-19 vaccine. Sequenced by immunoSEQ multiplex PCR; TCRdb stores in-frame clones only, minus some. The data hold some 130,000 clones, with 93% observed a single time. Sequencing was performed on peripheral blood, taken on day 0 of AZD1222 vaccination. The receptors were gathered from an adult in good health. CDR3s include the opening cysteine and the closing phenylalanine or tryptophan. Size is omitted from some rows. Given values are once, few, many or a class for expanded clones.

j_call | clone_size | v_call | cdr3_aa
TRBJ2-2 | once | TRBV5-8 | CATHRGQGGELFF
TRBJ2-1 | . | TRBV19 | CASTLRAGVEQFF
TRBJ1-1 | . | TRBV30 | CAWSDTGRSPTEAFF
TRBJ1-1 | once | TRBV7-9 | CASSARNTEAFF
TRBJ2-1 | few | TRBV4-3 | CASSQDTGLGINEQFF
TRBJ2-5 | . | TRBV5-1 | CASSLGSGETQYF
TRBJ2-7 | . | TRBV3-1/TRBV3-2 | CASSQGLDEQYF
TRBJ2-3 | . | TRBV4-1 | CASSQDPGSRGTDTQYF
TRBJ2-1 | . | TRBV15 | CATSARGDEQFF
TRBJ2-2 | . | TRBV5-6 | CASSFWDRGTGELFF
TRBJ1-2 | . | TRBV7-9 | CASSFRQAIYTF
TRBJ1-1 | . | TRBV20-1 | CSASAGRTEAFF
TRBJ1-2 | . | TRBV30 | CACPTPDRSNYGYTF
TRBJ1-4 | . | TRBV25-1 | CASSARDGTTNEKLFF
TRBJ2-7 | . | TRBV18 | CASSPLSGTGSFEQYF
TRBJ1-4 | . | TRBV7-2 | CASSFLANEKLFF
TRBJ2-7 | few | TRBV29-1 | CSVLEAYEQYF
TRBJ1-6 | . | TRBV5-8 | CASSLEAGNSPLHF
TRBJ1-2 | . | TRBV7-9 | CASSLGQGAFGYTF
TRBJ1-3 | . | TRBV4-2 | CASSQESGSGNTIYF
TRBJ2-2 | once | TRBV15 | CATSKASGSSTGELFF